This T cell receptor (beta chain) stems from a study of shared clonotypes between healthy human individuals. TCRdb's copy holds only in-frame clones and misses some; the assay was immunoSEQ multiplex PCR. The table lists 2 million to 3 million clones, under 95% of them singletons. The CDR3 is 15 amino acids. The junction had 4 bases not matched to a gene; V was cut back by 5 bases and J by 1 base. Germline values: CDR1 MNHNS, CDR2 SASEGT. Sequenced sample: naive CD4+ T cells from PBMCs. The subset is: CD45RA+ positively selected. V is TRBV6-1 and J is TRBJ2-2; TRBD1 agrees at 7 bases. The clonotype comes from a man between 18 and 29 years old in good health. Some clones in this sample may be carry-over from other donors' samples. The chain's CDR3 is CASSKGQVNTGELFF. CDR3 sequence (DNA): TGTGCCAGCAGTAAAGGACAGGTGAACACCGGGGAGCTGTTTTTT.